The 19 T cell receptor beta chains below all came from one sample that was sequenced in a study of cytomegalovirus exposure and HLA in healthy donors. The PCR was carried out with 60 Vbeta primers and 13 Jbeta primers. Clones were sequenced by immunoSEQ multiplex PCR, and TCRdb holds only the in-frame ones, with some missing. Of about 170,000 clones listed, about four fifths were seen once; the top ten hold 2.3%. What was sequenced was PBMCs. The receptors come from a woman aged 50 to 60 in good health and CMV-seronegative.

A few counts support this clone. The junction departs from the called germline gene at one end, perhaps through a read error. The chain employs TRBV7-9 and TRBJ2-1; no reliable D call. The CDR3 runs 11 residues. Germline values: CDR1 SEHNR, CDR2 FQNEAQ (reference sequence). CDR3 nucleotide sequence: TGTTCCAGCAGCTTAGACTCGGAGCAGTTCTTC. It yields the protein CSSSLDSEQFF. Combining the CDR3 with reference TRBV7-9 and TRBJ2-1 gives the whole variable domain DTGVSQNPRHKITKRGQNVTFRCDPISEHNRLYWYRQTLGQGPEFLTYFQNEAQLEKSRLLSDRFSAERPKGSFSTLEIQRTEQGDSAMYLCSSSLDSEQFFGPGTRLTVL.

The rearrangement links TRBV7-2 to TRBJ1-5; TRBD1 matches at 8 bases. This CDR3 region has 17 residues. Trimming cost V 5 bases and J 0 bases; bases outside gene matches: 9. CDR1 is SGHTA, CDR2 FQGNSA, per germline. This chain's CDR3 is CASSPRGLPYSNQPQHF. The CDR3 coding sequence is TGTGCCAGCAGCCCCAGGGGGCTCCCCTATAGCAATCAGCCCCAGCATTTT.

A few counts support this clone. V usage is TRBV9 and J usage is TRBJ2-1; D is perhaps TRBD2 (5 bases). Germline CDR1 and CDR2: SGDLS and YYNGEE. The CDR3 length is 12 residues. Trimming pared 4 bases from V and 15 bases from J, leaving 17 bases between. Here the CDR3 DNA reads TGTGCCAGCAGCAGAGAGGGTCGGGGTGCGTTCTTC. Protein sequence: CASSREGRGAFF.

CDR3 coding DNA: TGTGCCAGCAGTTACCCCGGGGGGGGAGAGACCCAGTACTTC. Its protein is CASSYPGGGETQYF. The J gene is TRBJ2-5, the V gene TRBV6-5; TRBD2 aligns across 8 bases. Looked up from germline, CDR1 is MNHEY and CDR2 is SVGAGI. There are 14 residues in the CDR3. The V and J ends lost 2 bases and 4 bases, in that order; junction bases with no gene match: 3.

The chain's CDR3 is CASSPWEGGELAGELFF. The CDR3 nucleotides read TGTGCCAGCTCACCGTGGGAAGGAGGGGAGTTAGCCGGGGAGCTGTTTTTT. V and J are TRBV18 and TRBJ2-2; tentatively, D is TRBD2 (6 bases). The length of the CDR3 is 17 residues. Deletions cut 3 bases from V and 6 bases from J, with 20 bases between. The V gene's germline CDR1 is KGHSH and CDR2 LQKENI.

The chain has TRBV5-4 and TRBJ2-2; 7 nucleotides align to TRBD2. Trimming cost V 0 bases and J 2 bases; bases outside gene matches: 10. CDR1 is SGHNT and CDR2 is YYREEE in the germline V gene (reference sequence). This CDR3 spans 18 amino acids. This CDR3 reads CASSLVPRASGNTGELFF. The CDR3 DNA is TGTGCCAGCAGCTTGGTCCCGAGGGCTAGCGGTAACACCGGGGAGCTGTTTTTT.

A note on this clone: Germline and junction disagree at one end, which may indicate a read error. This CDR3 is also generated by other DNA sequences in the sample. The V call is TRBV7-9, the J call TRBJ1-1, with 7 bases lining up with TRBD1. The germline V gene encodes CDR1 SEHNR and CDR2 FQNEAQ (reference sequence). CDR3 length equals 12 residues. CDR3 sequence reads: CSSSLQGTEAFF. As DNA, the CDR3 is TGTTCCAGCAGCCTACAGGGGACCGAAGCTTTCTTT.

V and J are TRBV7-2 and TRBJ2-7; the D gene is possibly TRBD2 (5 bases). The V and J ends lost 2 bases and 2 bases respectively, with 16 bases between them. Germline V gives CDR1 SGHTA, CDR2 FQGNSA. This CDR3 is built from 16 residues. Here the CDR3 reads CASSLNSTWTPYEQYF. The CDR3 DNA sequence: TGTGCCAGCAGCTTAAACTCCACGTGGACTCCCTACGAGCAGTACTTC.

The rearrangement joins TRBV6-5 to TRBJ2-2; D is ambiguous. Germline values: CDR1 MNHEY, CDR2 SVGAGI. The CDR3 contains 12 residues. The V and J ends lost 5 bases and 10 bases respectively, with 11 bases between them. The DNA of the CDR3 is TGTGCCAGCAGTGATAAGCCGTCGGAGCTGTTTTTT. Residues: CASSDKPSELFF.

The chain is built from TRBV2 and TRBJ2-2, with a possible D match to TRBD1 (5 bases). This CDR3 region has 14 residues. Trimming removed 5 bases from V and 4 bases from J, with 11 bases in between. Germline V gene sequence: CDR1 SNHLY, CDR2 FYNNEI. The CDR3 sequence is CASSSLRGTGELFF. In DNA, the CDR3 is TGTGCCAGCAGTAGTTTAAGGGGCACCGGGGAGCTGTTTTTT.

The CDR3 loop reads CASSPGGTGSGQYF. For the CDR3, the DNA is TGTGCCAGCAGCCCAGGGGGGACAGGGAGCGGGCAGTACTTC. The rearrangement joins TRBV7-2 to TRBJ2-5; 9 bases map to TRBD1. Trimming removed 5 bases from V and 11 bases from J; junction bases left unmatched: 12. Germline V gives CDR1 SGHTA, CDR2 FQGNSA. CDR3 length equals 14 residues.

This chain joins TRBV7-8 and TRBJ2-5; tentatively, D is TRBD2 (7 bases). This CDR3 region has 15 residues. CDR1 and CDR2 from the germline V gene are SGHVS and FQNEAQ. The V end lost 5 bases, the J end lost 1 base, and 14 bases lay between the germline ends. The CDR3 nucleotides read TGTGCCAGCAGCCCTGGGAGGGGGGGCCAAGAGACCCAGTACTTC. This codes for CASSPGRGGQETQYF.

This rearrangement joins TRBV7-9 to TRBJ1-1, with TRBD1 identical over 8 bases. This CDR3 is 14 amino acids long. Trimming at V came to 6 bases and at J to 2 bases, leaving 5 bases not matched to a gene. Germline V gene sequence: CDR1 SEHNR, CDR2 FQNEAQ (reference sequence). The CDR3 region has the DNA TGTGCCAGCAGTCCGACAGGGGCTAACACTGAAGCTTTCTTT. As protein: CASSPTGANTEAFF.

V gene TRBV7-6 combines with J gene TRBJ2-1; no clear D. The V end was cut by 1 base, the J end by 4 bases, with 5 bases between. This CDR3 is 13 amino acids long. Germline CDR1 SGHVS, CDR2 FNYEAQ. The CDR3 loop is CASSLVAYNEQFF. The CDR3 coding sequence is TGTGCCAGCAGCTTAGTAGCTTACAATGAGCAGTTCTTC.

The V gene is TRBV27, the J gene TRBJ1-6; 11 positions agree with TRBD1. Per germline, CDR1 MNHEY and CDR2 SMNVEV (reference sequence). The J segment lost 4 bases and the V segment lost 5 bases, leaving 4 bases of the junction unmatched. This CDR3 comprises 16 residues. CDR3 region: CASSPGQGVYNSPLHF. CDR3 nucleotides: TGTGCCAGCAGTCCGGGACAGGGGGTTTATAATTCACCCCTCCACTTT.

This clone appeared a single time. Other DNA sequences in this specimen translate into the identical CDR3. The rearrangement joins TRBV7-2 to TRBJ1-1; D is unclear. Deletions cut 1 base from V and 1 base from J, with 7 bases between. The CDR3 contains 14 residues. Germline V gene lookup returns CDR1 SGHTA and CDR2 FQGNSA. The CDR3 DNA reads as TGTGCCAGCAGCTTAGGGGCCGGGAACACTGAAGCTTTCTTT. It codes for CASSLGAGNTEAFF.

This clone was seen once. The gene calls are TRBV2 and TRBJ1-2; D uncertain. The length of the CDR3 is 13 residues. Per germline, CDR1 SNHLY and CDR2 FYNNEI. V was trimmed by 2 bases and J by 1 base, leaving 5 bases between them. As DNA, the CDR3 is TGTGCCAGCAGTGAACGGGTTAACTATGGCTACACCTTC. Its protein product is CASSERVNYGYTF.

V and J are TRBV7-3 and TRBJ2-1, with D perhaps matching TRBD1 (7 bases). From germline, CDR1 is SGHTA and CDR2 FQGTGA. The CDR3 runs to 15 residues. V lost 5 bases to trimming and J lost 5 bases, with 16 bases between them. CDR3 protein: CASSPGGGGHNEQFF. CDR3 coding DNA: TGTGCCAGCAGCCCTGGTGGAGGGGGCCACAATGAGCAGTTCTTC.

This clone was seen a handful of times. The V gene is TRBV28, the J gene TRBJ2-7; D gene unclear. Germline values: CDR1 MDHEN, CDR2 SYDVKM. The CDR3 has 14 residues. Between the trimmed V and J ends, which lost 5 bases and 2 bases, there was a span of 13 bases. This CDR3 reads CASSPPPQAYEQYF. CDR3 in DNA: TGTGCCAGCAGTCCCCCCCCACAAGCCTACGAGCAGTACTTC.